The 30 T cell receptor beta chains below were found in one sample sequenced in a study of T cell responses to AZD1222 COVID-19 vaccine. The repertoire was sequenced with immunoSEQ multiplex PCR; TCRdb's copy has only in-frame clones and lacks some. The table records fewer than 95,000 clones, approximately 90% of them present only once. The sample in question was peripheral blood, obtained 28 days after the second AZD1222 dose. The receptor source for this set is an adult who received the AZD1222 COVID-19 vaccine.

Here the CDR3 reads CNHGTRGPRHFDGYTF. CDR3 nucleotides: TGCAACCACGGCACCAGGGGCCCCCGGCATTTTGACGGCTACACCTTC. The chain joins TRBV29-1 to TRBJ1-2; D is possibly TRBD1 (6 bases). Looked up from germline, CDR1 is SQVTM and CDR2 is ANQGSEA. The CDR3 contains 16 residues.

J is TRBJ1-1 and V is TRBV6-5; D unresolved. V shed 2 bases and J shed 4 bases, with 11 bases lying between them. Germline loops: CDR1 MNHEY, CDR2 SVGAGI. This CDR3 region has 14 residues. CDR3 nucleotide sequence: TGTGCCAGCAGTTACCACACCAAGGGCACTGAAGCTTTCTTT. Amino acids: CASSYHTKGTEAFF.

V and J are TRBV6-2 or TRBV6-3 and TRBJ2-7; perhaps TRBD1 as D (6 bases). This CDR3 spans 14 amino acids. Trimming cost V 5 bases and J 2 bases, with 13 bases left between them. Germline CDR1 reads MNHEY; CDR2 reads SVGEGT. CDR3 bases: TGTGCCAGCAGTACAGGGCGACCTCCCTACGAGCAGTACTTC. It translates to CASSTGRPPYEQYF.

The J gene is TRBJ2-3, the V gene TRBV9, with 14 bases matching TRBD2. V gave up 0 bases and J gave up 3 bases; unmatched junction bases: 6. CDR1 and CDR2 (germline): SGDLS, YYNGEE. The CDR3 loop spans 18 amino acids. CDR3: CASSVGTSGGRSTDTQYF. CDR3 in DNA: TGTGCCAGCAGCGTAGGGACTAGCGGGGGGAGGAGTACAGATACGCAGTATTTT. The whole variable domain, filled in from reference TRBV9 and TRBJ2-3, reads DSGVTQTPKHLITATGQRVTLRCSPRSGDLSVYWYQQSLDQGLQFLIQYYNGEERAKGNILERFSAQQFPDLHSELNLSSLELGDSALYFCASSVGTSGGRSTDTQYFGPGTRLTVL.

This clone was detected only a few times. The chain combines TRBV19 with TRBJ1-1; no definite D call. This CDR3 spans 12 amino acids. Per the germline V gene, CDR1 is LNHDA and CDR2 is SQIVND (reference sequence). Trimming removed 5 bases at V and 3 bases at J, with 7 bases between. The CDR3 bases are TGTGCCAGTAGTCCCGGGTACACTGAAGCTTTCTTT. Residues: CASSPGYTEAFF. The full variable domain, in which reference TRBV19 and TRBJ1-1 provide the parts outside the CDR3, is DGGITQSPKYLFRKEGQNVTLSCEQNLNHDAMYWYRQDPGQGLRLIYYSQIVNDFQKGDIAEGYSVSREKKESFPLTVTSAQKNPTAFYLCASSPGYTEAFFGQGTRLTVV.

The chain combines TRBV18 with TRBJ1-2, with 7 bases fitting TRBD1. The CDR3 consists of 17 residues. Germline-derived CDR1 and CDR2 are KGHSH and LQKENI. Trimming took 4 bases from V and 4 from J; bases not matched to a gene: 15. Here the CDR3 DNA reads TGTGCCAGCTCACTAGAAACCGGGACAGAGAGAACCTATGGCTACACCTTC. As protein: CASSLETGTERTYGYTF.

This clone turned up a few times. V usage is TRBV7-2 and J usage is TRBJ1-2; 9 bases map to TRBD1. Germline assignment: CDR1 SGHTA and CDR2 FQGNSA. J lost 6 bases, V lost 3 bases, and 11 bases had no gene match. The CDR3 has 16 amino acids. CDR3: CASSFTTTGGFNGYTF. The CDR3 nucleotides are TGTGCCAGCAGCTTTACTACTACAGGGGGCTTCAATGGCTACACCTTC.

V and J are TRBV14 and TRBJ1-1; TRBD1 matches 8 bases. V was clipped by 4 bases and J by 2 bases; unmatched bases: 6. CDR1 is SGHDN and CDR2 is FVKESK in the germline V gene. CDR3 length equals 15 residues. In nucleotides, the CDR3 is TGTGCCAGCAGCCCGTGGACAGGGATAAACACTGAAGCTTTCTTT. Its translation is CASSPWTGINTEAFF.

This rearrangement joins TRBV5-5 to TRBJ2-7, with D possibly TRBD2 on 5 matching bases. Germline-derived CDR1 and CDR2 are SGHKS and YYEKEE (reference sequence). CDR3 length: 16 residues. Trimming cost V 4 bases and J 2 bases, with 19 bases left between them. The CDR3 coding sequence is TGTGCCAGCAGCCGCGTGGATGGCGCGGGCACCTACGAGCAGTACTTC. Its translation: CASSRVDGAGTYEQYF.

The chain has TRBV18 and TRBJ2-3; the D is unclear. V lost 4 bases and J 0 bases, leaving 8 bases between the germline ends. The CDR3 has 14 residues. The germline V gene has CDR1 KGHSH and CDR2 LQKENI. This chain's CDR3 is CASSQARSTDTQYF. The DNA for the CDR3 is TGTGCCAGCTCACAGGCGCGTAGCACAGATACGCAGTATTTT.

For the CDR3, the DNA is TGTGCCAGCGGGGACGACAGGGTTCGTGGCTACACCTTC. Translating gives CASGDDRVRGYTF. The chain links TRBV12-3 or TRBV12-4 to TRBJ1-2; 7 positions match TRBD1. The CDR3 length is 13 residues. Unmatched junction bases numbered 10, after V lost 8 bases and J lost 7 bases.

Here the CDR3 DNA reads TGTGCCAGCAGCGTAGACGTGGGTGAGAATCAGCCCCAGCATTTT. Translating gives CASSVDVGENQPQHF. The chain recombines TRBV9 with TRBJ1-5; D unresolved. Germline V lookup: CDR1 SGDLS, CDR2 YYNGEE. V lost 0 bases to trimming and J lost 4 bases, with 11 bases between them. The CDR3 totals 15 residues.

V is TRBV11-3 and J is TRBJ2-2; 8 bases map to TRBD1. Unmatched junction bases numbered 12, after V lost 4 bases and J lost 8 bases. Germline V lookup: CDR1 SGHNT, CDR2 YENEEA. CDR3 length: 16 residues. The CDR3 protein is CASSSLRQGNSGELFF. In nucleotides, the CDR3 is TGTGCCAGCAGCTCCTTACGACAGGGGAACAGTGGGGAGCTGTTTTTT.

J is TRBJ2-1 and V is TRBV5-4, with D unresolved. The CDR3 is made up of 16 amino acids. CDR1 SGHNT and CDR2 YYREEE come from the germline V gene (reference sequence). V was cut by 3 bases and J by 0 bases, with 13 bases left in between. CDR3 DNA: TGTGCCAGCAGCTCTGGCGGAAGGAGCTCCTACAATGAGCAGTTCTTC. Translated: CASSSGGRSSYNEQFF.

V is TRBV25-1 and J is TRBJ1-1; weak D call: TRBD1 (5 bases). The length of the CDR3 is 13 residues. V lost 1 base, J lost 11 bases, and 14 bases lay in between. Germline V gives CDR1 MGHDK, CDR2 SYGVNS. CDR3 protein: CASSEFSGGQAFF. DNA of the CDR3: TGTGCCAGCAGTGAATTTTCCGGGGGTCAGGCTTTCTTT. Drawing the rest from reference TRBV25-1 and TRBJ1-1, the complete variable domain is EADIYQTPRYLVIGTGKKITLECSQTMGHDKMYWYQQDPGMELHLIHYSYGVNSTEKGDLSSESTVSRIRTEHFPLTLESARPSHTSQYLCASSEFSGGQAFFGQGTRLTVV.

The CDR3 reads CASSLLGQPKANEQFF. Here the CDR3 DNA reads TGTGCCAGCAGTCTCTTGGGACAGCCGAAAGCGAATGAGCAGTTCTTC. The chain uses TRBV6-2 or TRBV6-3 and TRBJ2-1, with 7 bases matching TRBD1. Losses at the gene ends were 5 bases for V and 7 bases for J; bases not matched to a gene: 14. The germline CDR1 and CDR2 sequences are MNHEY and SVGEGT. The CDR3 totals 16 residues.

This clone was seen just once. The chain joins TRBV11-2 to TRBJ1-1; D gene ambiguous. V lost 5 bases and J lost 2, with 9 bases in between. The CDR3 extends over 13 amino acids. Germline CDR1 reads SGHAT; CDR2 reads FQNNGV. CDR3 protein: CASSEYRNTEAFF. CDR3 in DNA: TGTGCCAGCAGCGAATACAGAAACACTGAAGCTTTCTTT.

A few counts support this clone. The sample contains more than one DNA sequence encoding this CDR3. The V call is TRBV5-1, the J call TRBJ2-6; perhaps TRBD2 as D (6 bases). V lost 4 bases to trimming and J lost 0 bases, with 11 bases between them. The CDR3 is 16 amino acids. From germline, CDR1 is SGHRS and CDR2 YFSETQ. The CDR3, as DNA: TGCGCCAGCAGCCCTAGCGCGACCTCTGGGGCCAACGTCCTGACTTTC. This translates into CASSPSATSGANVLTF.

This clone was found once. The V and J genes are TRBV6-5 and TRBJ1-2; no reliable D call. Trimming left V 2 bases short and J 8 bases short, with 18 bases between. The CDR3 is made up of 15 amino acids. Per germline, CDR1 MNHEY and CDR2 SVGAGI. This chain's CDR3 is CASSYHDGLPRGYTF. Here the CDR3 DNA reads TGTGCCAGCAGTTACCATGACGGTCTTCCTCGGGGCTACACCTTC.

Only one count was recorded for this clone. CDR3 protein: CASSRRQGDSPYSNQPQHF. CDR3 nucleotides: TGCGCCAGCAGCCGCCGACAGGGAGATTCCCCTTATAGCAATCAGCCCCAGCATTTT. This sequence joins TRBV4-1 and TRBJ1-5, with 7 bases aligning to TRBD1. V was pared by 4 bases and J by 0 bases, with 15 bases of the junction left unmatched. CDR3 length equals 19 residues. CDR1 MGHRA and CDR2 YSYEKL come from the germline V gene.

Here the CDR3 reads CASSLEGWTEAFF. In DNA form, the CDR3 reads TGCGCCAGCAGCTTGGAGGGGTGGACTGAAGCTTTCTTT. V and J are TRBV5-1 and TRBJ1-1; possible D gene TRBD1, 5 bases. The V gene lost 0 bases and the J gene lost 5 bases, with 8 bases spanning the gap. The CDR3 runs to 13 residues. Germline CDR1 SGHRS, CDR2 YFSETQ.

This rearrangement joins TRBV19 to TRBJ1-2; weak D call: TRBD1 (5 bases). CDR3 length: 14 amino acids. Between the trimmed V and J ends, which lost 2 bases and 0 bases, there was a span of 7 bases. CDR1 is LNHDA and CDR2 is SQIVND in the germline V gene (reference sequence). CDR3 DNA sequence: TGTGCCAGTAGTATATCCAGGGCTAACTATGGCTACACCTTC. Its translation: CASSISRANYGYTF.

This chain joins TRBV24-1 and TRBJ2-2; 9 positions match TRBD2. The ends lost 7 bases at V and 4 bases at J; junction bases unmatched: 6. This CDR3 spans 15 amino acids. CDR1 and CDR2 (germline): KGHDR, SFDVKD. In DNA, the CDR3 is TGTGCCACCAGCGGCGGGGGGGGTCGCACCGGGGAGCTGTTTTTT. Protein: CATSGGGGRTGELFF.

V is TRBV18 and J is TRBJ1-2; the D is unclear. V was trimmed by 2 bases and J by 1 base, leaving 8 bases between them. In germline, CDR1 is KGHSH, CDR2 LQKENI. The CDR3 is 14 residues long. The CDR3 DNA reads TGTGCCAGCTCACCAACCAGGAATAACTATGGCTACACCTTC. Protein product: CASSPTRNNYGYTF.

In DNA, the CDR3 is TGTGCCAGCAGCCCGGACGGTAATCAGCCCCAGCATTTT. Its protein is CASSPDGNQPQHF. This chain joins TRBV9 and TRBJ1-5, with D unresolved. The V gene's germline CDR1 is SGDLS and CDR2 YYNGEE. Trimming cost V 4 bases and J 4 bases, with 9 bases left between them. This CDR3 has 13 residues.

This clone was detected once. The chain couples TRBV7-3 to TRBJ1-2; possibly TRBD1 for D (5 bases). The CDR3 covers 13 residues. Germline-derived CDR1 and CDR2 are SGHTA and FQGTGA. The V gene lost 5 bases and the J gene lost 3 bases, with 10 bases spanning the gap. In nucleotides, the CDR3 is TGTGCCAGCAGCGTAGGGACGGACTATGGCTACACCTTC. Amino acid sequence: CASSVGTDYGYTF. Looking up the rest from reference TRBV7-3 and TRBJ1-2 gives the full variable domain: GAGVSQTPSNKVTEKGKYVELRCDPISGHTALYWYRQSLGQGPEFLIYFQGTGAADDSGLPNDRFFAVRPEGSVSTLKIQRTERGDSAVYLCASSVGTDYGYTFGSGTRLTVV.

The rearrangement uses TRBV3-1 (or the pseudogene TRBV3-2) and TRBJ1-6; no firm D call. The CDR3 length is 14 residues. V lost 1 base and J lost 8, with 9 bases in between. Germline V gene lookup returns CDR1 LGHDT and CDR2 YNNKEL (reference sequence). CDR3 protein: CASSQGLGDSPLHF. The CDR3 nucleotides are TGTGCCAGCAGCCAAGGACTCGGGGATTCACCCCTCCACTTT.

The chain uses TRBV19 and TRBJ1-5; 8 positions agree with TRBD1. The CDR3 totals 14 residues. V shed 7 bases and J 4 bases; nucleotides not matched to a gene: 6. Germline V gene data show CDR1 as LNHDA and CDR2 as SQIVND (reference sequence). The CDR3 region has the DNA TGTGCCAGTACCCCTTGGACAGGGAATCAGCCCCAGCATTTT. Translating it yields CASTPWTGNQPQHF.

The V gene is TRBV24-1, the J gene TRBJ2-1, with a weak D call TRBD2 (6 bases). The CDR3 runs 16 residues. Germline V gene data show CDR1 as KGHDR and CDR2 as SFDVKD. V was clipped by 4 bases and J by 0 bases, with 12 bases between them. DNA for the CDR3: TGTGCCACCAGTGACTGGGACTCTAGCTCCTACAATGAGCAGTTCTTC. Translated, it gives CATSDWDSSSYNEQFF.

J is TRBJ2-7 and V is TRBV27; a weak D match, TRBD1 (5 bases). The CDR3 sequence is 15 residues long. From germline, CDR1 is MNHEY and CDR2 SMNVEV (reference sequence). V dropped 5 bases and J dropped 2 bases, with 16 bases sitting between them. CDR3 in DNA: TGTGCCAGCAGTGCGCGTCAGGGCTCAACCTACGAGCAGTACTTC. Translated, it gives CASSARQGSTYEQYF.